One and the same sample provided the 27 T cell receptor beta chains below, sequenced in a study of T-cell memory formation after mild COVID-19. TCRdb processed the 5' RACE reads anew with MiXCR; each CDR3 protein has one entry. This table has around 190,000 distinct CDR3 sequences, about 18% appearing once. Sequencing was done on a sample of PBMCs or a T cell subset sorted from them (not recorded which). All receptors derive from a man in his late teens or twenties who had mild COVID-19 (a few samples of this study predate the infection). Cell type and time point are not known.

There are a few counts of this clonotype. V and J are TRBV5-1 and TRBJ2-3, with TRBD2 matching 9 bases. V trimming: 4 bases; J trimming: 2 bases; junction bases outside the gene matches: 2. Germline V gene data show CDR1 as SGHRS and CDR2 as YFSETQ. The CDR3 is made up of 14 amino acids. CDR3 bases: TGCGCCAGCAGCAGCGGGGGGACCACAGATACGCAGTATTTT. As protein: CASSSGGTTDTQYF.

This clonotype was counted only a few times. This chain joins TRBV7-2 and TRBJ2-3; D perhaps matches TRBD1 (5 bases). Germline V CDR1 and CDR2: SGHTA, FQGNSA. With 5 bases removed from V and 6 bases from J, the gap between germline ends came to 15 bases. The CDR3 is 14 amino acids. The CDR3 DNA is TGTGCCAGCAGCCCTTTCAGGGTATTGGATACGCAGTATTTT. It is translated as CASSPFRVLDTQYF.

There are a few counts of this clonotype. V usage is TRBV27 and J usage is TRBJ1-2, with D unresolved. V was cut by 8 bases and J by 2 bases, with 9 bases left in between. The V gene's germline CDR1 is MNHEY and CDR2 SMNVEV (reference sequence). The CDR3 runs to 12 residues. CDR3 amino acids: CASHSTNYGYTF. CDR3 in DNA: TGTGCCAGCCATAGTACAAACTATGGCTACACCTTC.

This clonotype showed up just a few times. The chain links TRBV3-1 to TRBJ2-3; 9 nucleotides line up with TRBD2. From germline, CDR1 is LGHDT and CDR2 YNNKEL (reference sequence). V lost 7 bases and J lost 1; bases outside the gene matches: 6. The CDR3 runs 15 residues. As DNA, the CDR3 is TGTGCCAGCACTCAGCGGGGGGCGGGCACAGATACGCAGTATTTT. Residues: CASTQRGAGTDTQYF.

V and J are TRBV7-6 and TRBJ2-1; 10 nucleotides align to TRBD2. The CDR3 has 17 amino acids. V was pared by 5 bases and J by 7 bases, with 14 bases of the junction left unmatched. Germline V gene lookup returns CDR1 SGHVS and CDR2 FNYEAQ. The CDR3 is CASSLTQRGGLRNEQFF. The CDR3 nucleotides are TGTGCCAGCAGCCTTACTCAGCGGGGGGGCCTCAGAAATGAGCAGTTCTTC.

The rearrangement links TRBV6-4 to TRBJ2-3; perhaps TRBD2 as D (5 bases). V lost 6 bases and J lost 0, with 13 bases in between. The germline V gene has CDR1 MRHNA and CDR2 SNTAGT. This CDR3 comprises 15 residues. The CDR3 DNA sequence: TGTGCCAGCAGATCAAGCGGAGCTAGCACAGATACGCAGTATTTT. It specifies CASRSSGASTDTQYF.

In nucleotides, the CDR3 is TGCGCCAGCAGCCCGAGACAGGGGGCCCATGAGCAGTTCTTC. It codes for CASSPRQGAHEQFF. J is TRBJ2-1 and V is TRBV5-1; 10 bases fit TRBD1. In germline, CDR1 is SGHRS, CDR2 YFSETQ. CDR3 length: 14 residues. Trimming cost V 4 bases and J 8 bases; bases outside gene matches: 6. Variable domain in full (rest from reference TRBV5-1 and TRBJ2-1): KAGVTQTPRYLIKTRGQQVTLSCSPISGHRSVSWYQQTPGQGLQFLFEYFSETQRNKGNFPGRFSGRQFSNSRSEMNVSTLELGDSALYLCASSPRQGAHEQFFGPGTRLTVL.

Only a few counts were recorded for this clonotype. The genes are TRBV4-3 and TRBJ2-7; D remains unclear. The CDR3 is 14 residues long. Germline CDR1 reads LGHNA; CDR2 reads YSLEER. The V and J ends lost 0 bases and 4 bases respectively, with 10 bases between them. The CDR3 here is CASSQDLGVYEQYF. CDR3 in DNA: TGCGCCAGCAGCCAAGATCTGGGTGTTTACGAGCAGTACTTC.

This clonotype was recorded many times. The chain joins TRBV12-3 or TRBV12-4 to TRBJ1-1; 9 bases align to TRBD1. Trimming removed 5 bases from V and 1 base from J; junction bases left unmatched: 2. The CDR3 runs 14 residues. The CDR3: CASSVQGANTEAFF. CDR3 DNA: TGTGCCAGCAGTGTACAGGGGGCGAACACTGAAGCTTTCTTT.

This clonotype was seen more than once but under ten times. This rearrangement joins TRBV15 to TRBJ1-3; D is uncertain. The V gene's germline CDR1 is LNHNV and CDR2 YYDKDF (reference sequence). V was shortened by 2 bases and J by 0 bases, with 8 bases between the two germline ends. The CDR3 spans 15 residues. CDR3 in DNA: TGTGCCACCAGCAGAAACAGACCCTCTGGAAACACCATATATTTT. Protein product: CATSRNRPSGNTIYF.

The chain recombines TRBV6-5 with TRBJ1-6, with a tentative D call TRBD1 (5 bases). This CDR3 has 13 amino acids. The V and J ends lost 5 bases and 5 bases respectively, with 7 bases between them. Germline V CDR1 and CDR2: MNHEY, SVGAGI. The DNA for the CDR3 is TGTGCCAGCAGTACAGGTCATAATTCACCCCTCCACTTT. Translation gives CASSTGHNSPLHF.

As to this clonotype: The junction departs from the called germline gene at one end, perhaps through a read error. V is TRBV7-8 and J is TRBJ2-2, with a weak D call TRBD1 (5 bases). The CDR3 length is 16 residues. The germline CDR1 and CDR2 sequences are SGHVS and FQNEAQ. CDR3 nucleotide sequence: TGTGCCAGCAGCTACCTCGCACAGGCGCCCACCGTGGAGCTGTTTTTT. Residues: CASSYLAQAPTVELFF.

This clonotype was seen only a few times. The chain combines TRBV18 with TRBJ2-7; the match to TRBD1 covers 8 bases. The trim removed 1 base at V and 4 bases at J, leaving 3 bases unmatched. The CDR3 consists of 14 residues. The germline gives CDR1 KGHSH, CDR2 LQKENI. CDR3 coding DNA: TGTGCCAGCTCACCACGGACAGGGCTGTACGAGCAGTACTTC. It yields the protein CASSPRTGLYEQYF.

As DNA, the CDR3 is TGCAGTGCGAACGGGGGGGGCCTGGAGCATGAGCAGTTCTTC. It specifies CSANGGGLEHEQFF. The chain combines TRBV20-1 with TRBJ2-1; the match to TRBD2 covers 8 bases. The CDR3 is made up of 14 amino acids. The V gene's germline CDR1 is DFQATT and CDR2 SNEGSKA (reference sequence). The junction had 12 bases not matched to a gene; V was cut back by 6 bases and J by 8 bases.

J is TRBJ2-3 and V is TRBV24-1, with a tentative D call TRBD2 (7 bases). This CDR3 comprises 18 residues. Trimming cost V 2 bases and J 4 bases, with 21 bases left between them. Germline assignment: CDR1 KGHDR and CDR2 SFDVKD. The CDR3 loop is CATSDSLGGGGQPDTQYF. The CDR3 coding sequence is TGTGCCACCAGTGATTCCCTAGGGGGGGGGGGCCAGCCAGATACGCAGTATTTT.

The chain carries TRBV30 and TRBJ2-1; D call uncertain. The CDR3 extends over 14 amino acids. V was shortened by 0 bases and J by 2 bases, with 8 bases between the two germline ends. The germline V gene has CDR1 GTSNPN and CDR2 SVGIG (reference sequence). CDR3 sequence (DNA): TGTGCCTGGAGTGTCACCGGAACCTACAATGAGCAGTTCTTC. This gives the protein CAWSVTGTYNEQFF. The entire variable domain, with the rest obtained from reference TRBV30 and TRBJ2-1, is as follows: SQTIHQWPATLVQPVGSPLSLECTVEGTSNPNLYWYRQAAGRGLQLLFYSVGIGQISSEVPQNLSASRPQDRQFILSSKKLLLSDSGFYLCAWSVTGTYNEQFFGPGTRLTVL.

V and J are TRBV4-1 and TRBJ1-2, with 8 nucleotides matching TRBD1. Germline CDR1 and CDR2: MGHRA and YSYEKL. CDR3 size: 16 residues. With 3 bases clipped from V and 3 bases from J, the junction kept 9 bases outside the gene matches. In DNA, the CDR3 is TGCGCCAGCAGCCAGCCCACCCAGGGGGCTTACTATGGCTACACCTTC. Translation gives CASSQPTQGAYYGYTF.

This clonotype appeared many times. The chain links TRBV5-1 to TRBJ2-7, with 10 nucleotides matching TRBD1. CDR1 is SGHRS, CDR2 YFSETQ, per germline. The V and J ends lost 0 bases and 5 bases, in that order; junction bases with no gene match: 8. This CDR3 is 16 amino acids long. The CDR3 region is CASSLVPGTGANEQYV. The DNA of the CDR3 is TGCGCCAGCAGCTTGGTACCGGGGACAGGGGCCAACGAGCAGTACGTC.

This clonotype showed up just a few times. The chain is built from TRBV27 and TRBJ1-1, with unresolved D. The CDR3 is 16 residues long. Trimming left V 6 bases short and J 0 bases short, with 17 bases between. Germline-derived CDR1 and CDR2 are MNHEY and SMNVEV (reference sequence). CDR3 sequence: CASSSRVAGLNTEAFF. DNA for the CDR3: TGTGCCAGCAGCTCCAGAGTAGCGGGCCTGAACACTGAAGCTTTCTTT.

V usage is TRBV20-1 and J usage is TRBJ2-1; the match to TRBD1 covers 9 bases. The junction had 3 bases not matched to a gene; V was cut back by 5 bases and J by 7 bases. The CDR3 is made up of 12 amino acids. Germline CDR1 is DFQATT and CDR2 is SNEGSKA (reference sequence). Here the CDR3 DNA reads TGCAGTGCTCCCGGGACAGGGAATGAGCAGTTCTTC. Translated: CSAPGTGNEQFF.

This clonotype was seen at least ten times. In DNA form, the CDR3 reads TGTGCCAGCAGCCACCCGGGGACGGGGGGGGAATCCTACGAGCAGTACTTC. This translates into CASSHPGTGGESYEQYF. The chain is built from TRBV12-3 or TRBV12-4 and TRBJ2-7, with 8 bases lining up with TRBD2. The V and J ends lost 6 bases and 1 base, in that order; junction bases with no gene match: 14. The CDR3 totals 17 residues.

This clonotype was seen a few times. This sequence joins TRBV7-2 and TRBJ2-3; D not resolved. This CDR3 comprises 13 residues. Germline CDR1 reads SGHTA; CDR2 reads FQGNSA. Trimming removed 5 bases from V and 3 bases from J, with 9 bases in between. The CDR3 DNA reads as TGTGCCAGCAGCCGACCTTCGACAGATACGCAGTATTTT. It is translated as CASSRPSTDTQYF.

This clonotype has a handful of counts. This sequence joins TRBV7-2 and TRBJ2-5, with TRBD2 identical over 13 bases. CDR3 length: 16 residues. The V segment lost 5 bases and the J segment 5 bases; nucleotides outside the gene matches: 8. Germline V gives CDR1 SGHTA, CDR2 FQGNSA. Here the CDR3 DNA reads TGTGCCAGCAGCCGAAGTGAGGGACTAGCGGGGGAGACCCAGTACTTC. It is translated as CASSRSEGLAGETQYF.

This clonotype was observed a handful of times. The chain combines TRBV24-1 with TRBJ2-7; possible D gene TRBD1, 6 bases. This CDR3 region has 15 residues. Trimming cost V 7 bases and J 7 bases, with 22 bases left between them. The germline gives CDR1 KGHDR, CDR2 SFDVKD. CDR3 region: CATSQGQRLGLEQYF. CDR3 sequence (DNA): TGTGCCACCAGCCAGGGACAACGGCTTGGTCTGGAGCAGTACTTC.

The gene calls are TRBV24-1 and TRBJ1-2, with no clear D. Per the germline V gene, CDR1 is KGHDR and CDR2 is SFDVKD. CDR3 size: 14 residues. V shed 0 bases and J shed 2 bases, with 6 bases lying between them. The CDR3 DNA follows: TGTGCCACCAGTGATTTGTCCCACAACTATGGCTACACCTTC. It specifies CATSDLSHNYGYTF.

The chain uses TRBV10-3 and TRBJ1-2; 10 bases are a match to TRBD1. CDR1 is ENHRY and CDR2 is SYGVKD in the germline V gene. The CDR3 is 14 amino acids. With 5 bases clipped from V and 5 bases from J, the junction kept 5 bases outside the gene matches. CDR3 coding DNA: TGTGCCATCAGTCAGGACAGGGGGACGTATGGCTACACCTTC. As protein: CAISQDRGTYGYTF.

CDR3 coding DNA: TGTGCCAGCAGCTTACTACCGGGATACAATGAGCAGTTCTTC. As protein: CASSLLPGYNEQFF. V gene TRBV11-2 combines with J gene TRBJ2-1; TRBD2 might be the D (5 bases). The V and J ends lost 2 bases and 4 bases respectively, with 9 bases between them. Germline V gene sequence: CDR1 SGHAT, CDR2 FQNNGV. This CDR3 spans 14 amino acids.